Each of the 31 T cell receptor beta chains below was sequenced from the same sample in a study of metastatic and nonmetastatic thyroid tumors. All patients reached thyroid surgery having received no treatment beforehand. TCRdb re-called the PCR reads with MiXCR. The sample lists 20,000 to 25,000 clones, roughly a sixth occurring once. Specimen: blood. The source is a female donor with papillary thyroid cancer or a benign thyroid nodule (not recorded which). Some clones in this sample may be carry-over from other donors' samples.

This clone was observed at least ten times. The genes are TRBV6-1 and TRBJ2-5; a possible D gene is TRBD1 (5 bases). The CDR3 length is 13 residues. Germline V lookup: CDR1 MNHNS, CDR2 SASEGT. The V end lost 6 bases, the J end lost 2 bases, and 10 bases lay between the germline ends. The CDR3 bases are TGTGCCAGCAGAGACAGCAGTCAAGAGACCCAGTACTTC. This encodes CASRDSSQETQYF.

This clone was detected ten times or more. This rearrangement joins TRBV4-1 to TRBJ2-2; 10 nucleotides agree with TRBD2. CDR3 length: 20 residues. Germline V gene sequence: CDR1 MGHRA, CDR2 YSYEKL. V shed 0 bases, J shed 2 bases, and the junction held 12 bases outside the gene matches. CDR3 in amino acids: CASSQDRPISGRTNTGELFF. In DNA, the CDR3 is TGCGCCAGCAGCCAAGATAGGCCGATTAGCGGGAGGACAAACACCGGGGAGCTGTTTTTT.

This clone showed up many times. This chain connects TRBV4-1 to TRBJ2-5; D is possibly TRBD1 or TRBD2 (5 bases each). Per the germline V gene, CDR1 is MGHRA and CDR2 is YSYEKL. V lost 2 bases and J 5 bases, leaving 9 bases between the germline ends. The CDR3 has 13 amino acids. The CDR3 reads CASSQTGLETQYF. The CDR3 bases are TGCGCCAGCAGCCAAACAGGACTGGAGACCCAGTACTTC.

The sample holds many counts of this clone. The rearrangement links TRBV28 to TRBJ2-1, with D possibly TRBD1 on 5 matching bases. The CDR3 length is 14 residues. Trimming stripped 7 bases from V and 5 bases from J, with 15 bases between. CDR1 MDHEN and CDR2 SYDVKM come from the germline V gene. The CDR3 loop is CASTTDMYNNEQFF. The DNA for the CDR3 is TGTGCCAGCACCACGGACATGTATAACAATGAGCAGTTCTTC.

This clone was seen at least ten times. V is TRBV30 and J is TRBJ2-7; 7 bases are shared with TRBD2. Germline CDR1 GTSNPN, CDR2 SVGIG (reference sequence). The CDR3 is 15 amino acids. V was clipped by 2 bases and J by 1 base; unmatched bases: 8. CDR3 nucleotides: TGTGCCTGGAGTACCCTGGGGGAGGGTTCCTACGAGCAGTACTTC. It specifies CAWSTLGEGSYEQYF.

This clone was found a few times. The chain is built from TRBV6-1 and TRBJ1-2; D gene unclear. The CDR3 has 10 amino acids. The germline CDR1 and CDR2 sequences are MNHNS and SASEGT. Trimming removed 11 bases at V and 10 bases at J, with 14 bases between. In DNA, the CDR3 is TGTGCCGTGGGGAATTCAGTCTACACCTTC. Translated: CAVGNSVYTF.

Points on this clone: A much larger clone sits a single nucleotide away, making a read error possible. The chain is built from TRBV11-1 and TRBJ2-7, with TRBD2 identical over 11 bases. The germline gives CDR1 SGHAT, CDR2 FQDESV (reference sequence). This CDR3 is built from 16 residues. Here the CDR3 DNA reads TGTGCCAGCAGCCCGCGTAGCGGGAGGGCTTCCTACGAGCGGTACTTC. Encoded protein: CASSPRSGRASYERYF.

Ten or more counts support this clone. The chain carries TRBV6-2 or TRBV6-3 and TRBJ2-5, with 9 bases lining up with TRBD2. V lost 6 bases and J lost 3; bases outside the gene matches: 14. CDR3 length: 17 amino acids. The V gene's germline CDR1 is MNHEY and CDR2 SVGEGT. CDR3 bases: TGTGCCAGCAGGCCCATAGCGGGAGCCCGCTTCAAAGAGACCCAGTACTTC. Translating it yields CASRPIAGARFKETQYF.

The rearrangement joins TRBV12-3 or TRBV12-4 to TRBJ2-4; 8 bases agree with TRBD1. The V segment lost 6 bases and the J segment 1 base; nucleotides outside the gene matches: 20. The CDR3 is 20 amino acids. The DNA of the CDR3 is TGTGCCAGCAGCCCCCCCACCGACAGGGGAGGTTTTTATGCCAAAAACATTCAGTACTTC. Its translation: CASSPPTDRGGFYAKNIQYF.

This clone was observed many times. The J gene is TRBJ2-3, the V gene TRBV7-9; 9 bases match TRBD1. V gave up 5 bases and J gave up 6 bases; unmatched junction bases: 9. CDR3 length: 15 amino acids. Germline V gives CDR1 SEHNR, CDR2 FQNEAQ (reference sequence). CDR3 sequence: CASSVPGQGPDTQYF. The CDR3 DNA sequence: TGTGCCAGCAGCGTACCGGGACAGGGTCCTGATACGCAGTATTTT.

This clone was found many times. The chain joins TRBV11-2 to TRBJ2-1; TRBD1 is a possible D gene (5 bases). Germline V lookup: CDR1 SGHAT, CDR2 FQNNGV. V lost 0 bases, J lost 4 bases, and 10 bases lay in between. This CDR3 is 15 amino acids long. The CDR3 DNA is TGTGCCAGCAGCTTAGACCAGGGTTGGTACAATGAGCAGTTCTTC. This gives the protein CASSLDQGWYNEQFF.

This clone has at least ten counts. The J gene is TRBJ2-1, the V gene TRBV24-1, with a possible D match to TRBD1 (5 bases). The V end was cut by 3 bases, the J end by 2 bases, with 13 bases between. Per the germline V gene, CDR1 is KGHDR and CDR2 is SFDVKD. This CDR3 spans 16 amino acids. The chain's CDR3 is CATSDPGINAYNEQFF. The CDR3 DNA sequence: TGTGCCACCAGTGATCCAGGGATTAACGCCTACAATGAGCAGTTCTTC.

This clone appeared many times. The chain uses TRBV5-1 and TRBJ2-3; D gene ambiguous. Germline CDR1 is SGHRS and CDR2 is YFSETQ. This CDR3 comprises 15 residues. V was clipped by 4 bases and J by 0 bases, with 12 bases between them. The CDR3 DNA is TGCGCCAGCAGCGTCGGAAATCCTAGCACAGATACGCAGTATTTT. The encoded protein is CASSVGNPSTDTQYF.

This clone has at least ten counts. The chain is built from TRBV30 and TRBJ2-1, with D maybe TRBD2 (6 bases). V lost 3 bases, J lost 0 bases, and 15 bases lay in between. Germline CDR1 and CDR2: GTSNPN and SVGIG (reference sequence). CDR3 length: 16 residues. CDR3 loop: CAWRGGSAGSYNEQFF. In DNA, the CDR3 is TGTGCCTGGAGGGGGGGAAGCGCCGGCTCCTACAATGAGCAGTTCTTC.

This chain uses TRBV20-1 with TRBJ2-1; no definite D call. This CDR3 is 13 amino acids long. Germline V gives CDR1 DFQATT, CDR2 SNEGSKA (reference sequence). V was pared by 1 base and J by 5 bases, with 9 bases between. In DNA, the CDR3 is TGCAGTGCTAGAGCCGACGTCGACAATGAGCAGTTCTTC. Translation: CSARADVDNEQFF.

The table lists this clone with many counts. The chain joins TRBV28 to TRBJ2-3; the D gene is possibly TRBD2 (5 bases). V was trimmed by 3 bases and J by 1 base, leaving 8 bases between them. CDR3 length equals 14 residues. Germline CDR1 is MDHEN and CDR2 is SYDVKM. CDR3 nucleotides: TGTGCCAGCAGTTTTCTTAGCGGCACAGATACGCAGTATTTT. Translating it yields CASSFLSGTDTQYF.

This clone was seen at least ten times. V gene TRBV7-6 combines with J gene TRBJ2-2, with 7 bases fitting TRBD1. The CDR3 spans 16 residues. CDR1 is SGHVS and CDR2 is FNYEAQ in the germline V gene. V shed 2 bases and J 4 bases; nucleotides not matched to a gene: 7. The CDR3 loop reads CASSLIRQGITGELFF. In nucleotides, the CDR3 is TGTGCCAGCAGCTTAATCCGACAGGGCATCACCGGGGAGCTGTTTTTT.

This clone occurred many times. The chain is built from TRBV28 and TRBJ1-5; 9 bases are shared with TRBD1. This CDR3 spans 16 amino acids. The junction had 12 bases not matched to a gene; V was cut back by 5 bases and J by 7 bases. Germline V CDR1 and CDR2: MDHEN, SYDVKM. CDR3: CASSRITGTGHQPQHF. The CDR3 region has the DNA TGTGCCAGCAGTCGCATTACCGGGACAGGGCACCAGCCCCAGCATTTT. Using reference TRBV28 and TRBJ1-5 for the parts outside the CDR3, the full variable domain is DVKVTQSSRYLVKRTGEKVFLECVQDMDHENMFWYRQDPGLGLRLIYFSYDVKMKEKGDIPEGYSVSREKKERFSLILESASTNQTSMYLCASSRITGTGHQPQHFGDGTRLSIL.

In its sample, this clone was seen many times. CDR3 in amino acids: CASSLGRTVSGNTIYF. The CDR3 DNA follows: TGCGCCAGCAGCTTGGGCCGGACAGTGTCTGGAAACACCATATATTTT. J is TRBJ1-3 and V is TRBV5-1; D possibly corresponds to TRBD1 (6 bases). V was clipped by 0 bases and J by 1 base, with 11 bases between them. The CDR3 is 16 residues long. CDR1 is SGHRS, CDR2 YFSETQ, per germline.

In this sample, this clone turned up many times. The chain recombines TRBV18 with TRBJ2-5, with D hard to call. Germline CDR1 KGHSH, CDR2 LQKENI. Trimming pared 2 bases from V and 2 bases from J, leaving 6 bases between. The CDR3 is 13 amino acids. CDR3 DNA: TGTGCCAGCTCACCATACGCGCAAGAGACCCAGTACTTC. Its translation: CASSPYAQETQYF. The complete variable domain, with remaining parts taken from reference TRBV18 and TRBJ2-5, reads NAGVMQNPRHLVRRRGQEARLRCSPMKGHSHVYWYRQLPEEGLKFMVYLQKENIIDESGMPKERFSAEFPKEGPSILRIQQVVRGDSAAYFCASSPYAQETQYFGPGTRLLVL.

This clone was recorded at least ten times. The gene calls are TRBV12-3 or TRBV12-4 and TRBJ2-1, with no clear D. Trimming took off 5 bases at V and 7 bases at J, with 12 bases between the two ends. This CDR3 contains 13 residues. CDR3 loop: CASSPSLFNEQFF. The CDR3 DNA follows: TGTGCCAGCAGTCCTTCTCTTTTTAATGAGCAGTTCTTC.

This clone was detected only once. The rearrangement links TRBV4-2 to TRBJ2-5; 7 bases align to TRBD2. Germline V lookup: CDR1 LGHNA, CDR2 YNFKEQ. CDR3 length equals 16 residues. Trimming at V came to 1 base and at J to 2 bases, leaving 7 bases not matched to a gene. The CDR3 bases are TGTGCCAGCAGCCAAGGGGGGAGGGCCGGGCAAGAGACCCAGTACTTC. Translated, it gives CASSQGGRAGQETQYF.

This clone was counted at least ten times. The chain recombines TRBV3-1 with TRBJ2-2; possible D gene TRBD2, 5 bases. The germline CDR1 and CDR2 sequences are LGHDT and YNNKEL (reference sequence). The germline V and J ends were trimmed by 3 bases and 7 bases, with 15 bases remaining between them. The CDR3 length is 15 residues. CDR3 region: CASSHAGRTGGELFF. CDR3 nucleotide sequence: TGTGCCAGCAGCCATGCGGGCCGGACTGGCGGGGAGCTGTTTTTT.

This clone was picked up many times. The CDR3 loop is CASSRPGLVWDEQFF. The CDR3 DNA sequence: TGTGCCAGCAGTAGGCCGGGACTAGTGTGGGATGAGCAGTTCTTC. The chain joins TRBV6-1 to TRBJ2-1; 8 bases align to TRBD2. J lost 8 bases, V lost 5 bases, and 11 bases had no gene match. The germline V gene has CDR1 MNHNS and CDR2 SASEGT. This CDR3 is 15 amino acids long.

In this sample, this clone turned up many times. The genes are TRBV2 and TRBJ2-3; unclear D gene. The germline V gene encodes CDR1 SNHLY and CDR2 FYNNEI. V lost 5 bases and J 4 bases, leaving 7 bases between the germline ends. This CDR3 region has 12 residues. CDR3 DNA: TGTGCCAGCAGTCTAGTCCCAGATACGCAGTATTTT. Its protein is CASSLVPDTQYF.

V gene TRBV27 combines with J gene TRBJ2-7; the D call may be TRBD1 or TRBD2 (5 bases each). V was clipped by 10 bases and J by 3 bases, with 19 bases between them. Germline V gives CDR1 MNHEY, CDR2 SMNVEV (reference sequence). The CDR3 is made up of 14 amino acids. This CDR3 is CAITPQGRSYEQYF. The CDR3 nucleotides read TGTGCCATTACGCCCCAGGGACGGAGCTACGAGCAGTACTTC.

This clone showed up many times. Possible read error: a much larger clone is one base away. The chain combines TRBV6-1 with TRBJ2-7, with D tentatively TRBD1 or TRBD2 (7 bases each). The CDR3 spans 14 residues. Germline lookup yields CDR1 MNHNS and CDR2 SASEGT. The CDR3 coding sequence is TGTGCCAGCAGCCGGGGAGGGGGCCCCTACGGGCAGTACTTC. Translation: CASSRGGGPYGQYF.

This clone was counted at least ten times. In nucleotides, the CDR3 is TGTGCCAGCTCACCAAGACAGGGGGGAAGCAATCAGCCCCAGCATTTT. Translating gives CASSPRQGGSNQPQHF. The V call is TRBV18, the J call TRBJ1-5; the match to TRBD1 covers 9 bases. Germline V lookup: CDR1 KGHSH, CDR2 LQKENI. The CDR3 runs to 16 residues. V gave up 2 bases and J gave up 1 base; unmatched junction bases: 3. The full variable domain, rest sourced from reference TRBV18 and TRBJ1-5, is NAGVMQNPRHLVRRRGQEARLRCSPMKGHSHVYWYRQLPEEGLKFMVYLQKENIIDESGMPKERFSAEFPKEGPSILRIQQVVRGDSAAYFCASSPRQGGSNQPQHFGDGTRLSIL.

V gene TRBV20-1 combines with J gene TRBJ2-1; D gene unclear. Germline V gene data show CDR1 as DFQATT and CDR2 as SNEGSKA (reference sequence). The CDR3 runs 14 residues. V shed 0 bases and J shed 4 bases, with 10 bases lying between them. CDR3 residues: CSARDPNRYNEQFF. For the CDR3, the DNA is TGCAGTGCTAGAGACCCAAACCGTTACAATGAGCAGTTCTTC.

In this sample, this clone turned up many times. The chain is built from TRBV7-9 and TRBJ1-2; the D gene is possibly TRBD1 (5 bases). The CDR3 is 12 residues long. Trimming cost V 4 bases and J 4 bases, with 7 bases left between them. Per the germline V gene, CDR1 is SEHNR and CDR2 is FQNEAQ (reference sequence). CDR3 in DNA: TGTGCCAGCAGCTCCGACAGCTATGGCTACACCTTC. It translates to CASSSDSYGYTF.

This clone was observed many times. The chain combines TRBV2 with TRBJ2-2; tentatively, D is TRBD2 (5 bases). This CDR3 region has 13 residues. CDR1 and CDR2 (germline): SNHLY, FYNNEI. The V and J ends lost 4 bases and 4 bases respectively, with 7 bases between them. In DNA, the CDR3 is TGTGCCAGCAGTGGGACTTTCACCGGGGAGCTGTTTTTT. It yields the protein CASSGTFTGELFF. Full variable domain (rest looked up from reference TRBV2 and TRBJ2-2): EPEVTQTPSHQVTQMGQEVILRCVPISNHLYFYWYRQILGQKVEFLVSFYNNEISEKSEIFDDQFSVERPDGSNFTLKIRSTKLEDSAMYFCASSGTFTGELFFGEGSRLTVL.